This TCR beta chain emerged from a study of shared clonotypes between healthy human individuals. CD8 cells classed as naive were CD45RO-negative and positively selected for CCR7, excluding terminally differentiated effector memory CD45RA+ cells. Here immunoSEQ multiplex PCR was the method, and the copy in TCRdb shows in-frame clones only, minus some. Among around 2,000,000 clones listed, 85% to 95% were seen once. After removal of 6 bases from V and 4 bases from J, the junction contained 11 bases not matched to a gene. CDR3 length: 15 residues. CDR1 is SEHNR, CDR2 FQNEAQ, per germline (reference sequence).

This TCR was recovered from a young man in good health. V usage is TRBV7-9 and J usage is TRBJ1-2; 7 bases fit TRBD1. The sample taken for sequencing was naive CD8+ T cells sorted from blood. DNA of the CDR3: TGTGCCAGCAGTCCCACAGGGGCGTCGGTCTATGGCTACACCTTC. Its translation is CASSPTGASVYGYTF. Complete variable domain (other parts from reference TRBV7-9 and TRBJ1-2): DTGVSQNPRHKITKRGQNVTFRCDPISEHNRLYWYRQTLGQGPEFLTYFQNEAQLEKSRLLSDRFSAERPKGSFSTLEIQRTEQGDSAMYLCASSPTGASVYGYTFGSGTRLTVV.